A selection of T cell receptor beta chains follows, all from one sample in a study of beta chain features in type 1 diabetes. Produced via immunoSEQ multiplex PCR; TCRdb's table is partial and in-frame only. The table shows about 320,000 clones, with approximately 14% occurring only once. Sequences were obtained from central memory CD4+ T cells from blood. All receptors derive from a man aged 25 to 40 in good health. The CDR3 runs from the conserved cysteine through the conserved F or W.

v_gene: TRBV11-2
CDR3aa: CASSLEPGYGYTF

v_gene: TRBV14
CDR3aa: CASSRDRGSGNTIYF

v_gene: TRBV7-3
CDR3aa: CASSIDRDGANVLTF

v_gene: TRBV6-1
CDR3aa: CASSEGLTNEKLFF

v_gene: TRBV6-1
CDR3aa: CASNAGQGLYGYTF

v_gene: TRBV13
CDR3aa: CASTLTGVTEAFF

v_gene: TRBV4-3
CDR3aa: CASSPRGGTSTDTQYF

v_gene: TRBV6-6
CDR3aa: CASSYSTGKHGYTF

v_gene: TRBV7-9
CDR3aa: CASSPRGPDTQYF

v_gene: TRBV7-2
CDR3aa: CASSPGQRAGEAFF

v_gene: TRBV5-6
CDR3aa: CASSPDRQTYEQYF

v_gene: TRBV21-1
CDR3aa: CASSEGWTELCTDTQYF

v_gene: TRBV7-7
CDR3aa: CASSPGRHNEQFF

v_gene: TRBV11-2
CDR3aa: CASTIAYGYTF

v_gene: TRBV11-2
CDR3aa: CASSLDGALGETQYF

v_gene: TRBV18
CDR3aa: CASSLTGASTDTQYF

v_gene: TRBV2
CDR3aa: CASRLLAGGSQETQYF

v_gene: TRBV2
CDR3aa: CATRNRLDRPQHF

v_gene: TRBV6-5
CDR3aa: CASSYSARRNTGELFF

v_gene: TRBV7-6
CDR3aa: CASSLRSTNEKLFF

v_gene: TRBV5-6
CDR3aa: CASSLMGLAKNIQYF

v_gene: TRBV4-2
CDR3aa: CASSPQASGTQETQYF

v_gene: TRBV29-1
CDR3aa: CSVTSSGVGGYTF

v_gene: TRBV7-9
CDR3aa: CASSLGLTVNTGELFF

v_gene: TRBV5-1
CDR3aa: CASSFFLAETQYF

v_gene: TRBV7-2
CDR3aa: CASSPQFRGEQYF

v_gene: TRBV27
CDR3aa: CASSFESGHTEAFF

v_gene: TRBV7-9
CDR3aa: CASSSTIRARENWGFF

v_gene: TRBV9
CDR3aa: CASSGLAGGGADTQYF

v_gene: TRBV5-1
CDR3aa: CASSETLAKNIQYF

v_gene: TRBV7-2
CDR3aa: CASSWVATYNEQFF

v_gene: TRBV7-2
CDR3aa: CASSLKAGLPNSPLHF